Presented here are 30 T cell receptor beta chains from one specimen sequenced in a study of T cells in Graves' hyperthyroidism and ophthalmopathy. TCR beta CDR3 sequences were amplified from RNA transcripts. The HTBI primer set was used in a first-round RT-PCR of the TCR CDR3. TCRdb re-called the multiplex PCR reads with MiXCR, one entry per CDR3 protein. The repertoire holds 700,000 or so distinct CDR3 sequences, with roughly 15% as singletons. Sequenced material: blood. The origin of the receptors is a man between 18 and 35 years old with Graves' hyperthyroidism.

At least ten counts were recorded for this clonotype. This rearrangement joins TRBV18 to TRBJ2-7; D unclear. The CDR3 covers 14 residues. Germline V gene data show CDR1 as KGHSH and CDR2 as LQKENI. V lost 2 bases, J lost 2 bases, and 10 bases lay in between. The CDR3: CASSPMDGAYEQYF. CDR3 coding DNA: TGTGCCAGCTCACCAATGGACGGTGCCTACGAGCAGTACTTC.

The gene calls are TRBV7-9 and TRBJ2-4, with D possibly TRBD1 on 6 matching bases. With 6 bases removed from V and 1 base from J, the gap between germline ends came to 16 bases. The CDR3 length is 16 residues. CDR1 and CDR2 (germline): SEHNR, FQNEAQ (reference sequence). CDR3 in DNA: TGTGCCAGCAGTTACCTGGTCCAGGGGGCCAAAAACATTCAGTACTTC. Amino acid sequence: CASSYLVQGAKNIQYF.

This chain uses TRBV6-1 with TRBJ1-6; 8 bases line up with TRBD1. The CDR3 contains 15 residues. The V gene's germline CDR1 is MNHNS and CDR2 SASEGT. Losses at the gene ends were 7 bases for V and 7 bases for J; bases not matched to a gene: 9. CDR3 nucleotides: TGTGCCAGCAAGAGGACAGGGCTAGAGAATTCACCCCTCCACTTT. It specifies CASKRTGLENSPLHF.

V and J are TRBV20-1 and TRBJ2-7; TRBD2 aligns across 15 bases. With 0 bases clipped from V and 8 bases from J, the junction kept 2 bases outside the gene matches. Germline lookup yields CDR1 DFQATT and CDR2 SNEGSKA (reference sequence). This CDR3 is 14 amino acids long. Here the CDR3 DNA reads TGCAGTGCTAGAGATGGACTAGCGGGAGGGAAGCAGTACTTC. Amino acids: CSARDGLAGGKQYF.

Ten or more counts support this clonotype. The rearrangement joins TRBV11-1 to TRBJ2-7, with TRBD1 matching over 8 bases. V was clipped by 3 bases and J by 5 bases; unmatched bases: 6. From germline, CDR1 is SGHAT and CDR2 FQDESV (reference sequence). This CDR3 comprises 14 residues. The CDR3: CASSFQGAPHEQYF. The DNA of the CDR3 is TGTGCCAGCAGCTTTCAGGGGGCGCCCCACGAGCAGTACTTC.

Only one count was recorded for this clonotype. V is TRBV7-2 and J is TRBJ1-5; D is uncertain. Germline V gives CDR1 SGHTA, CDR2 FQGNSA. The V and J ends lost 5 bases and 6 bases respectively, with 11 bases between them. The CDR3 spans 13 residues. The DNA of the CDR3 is TGTGCCAGCAGCCTTGCAGCCTCTCAGCCCCAGCATTTT. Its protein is CASSLAASQPQHF.

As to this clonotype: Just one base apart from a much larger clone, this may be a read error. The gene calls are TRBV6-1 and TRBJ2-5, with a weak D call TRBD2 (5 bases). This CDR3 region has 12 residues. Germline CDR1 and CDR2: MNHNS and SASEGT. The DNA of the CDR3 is TGTGGCAGCAGTGAGCGGCTAGGGACCCAGTACTTC. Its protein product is CGSSERLGTQYF.

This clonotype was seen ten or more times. The CDR3 nucleotides read TGTGCCTGGAGTGTACAGGTGGGAGATACGCAGTATTTT. It specifies CAWSVQVGDTQYF. The gene calls are TRBV30 and TRBJ2-3, with a weak D call TRBD1 (5 bases). Trimming cost V 0 bases and J 5 bases, with 9 bases left between them. This CDR3 region has 13 residues. The germline CDR1 and CDR2 sequences are GTSNPN and SVGIG (reference sequence).

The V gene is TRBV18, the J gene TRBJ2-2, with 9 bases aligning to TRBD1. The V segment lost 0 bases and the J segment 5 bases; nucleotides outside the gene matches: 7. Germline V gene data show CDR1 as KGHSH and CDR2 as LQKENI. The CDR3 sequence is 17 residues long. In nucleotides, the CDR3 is TGTGCCAGCTCACCACCAGTGGGACAGGGAAGAACCGGGGAGCTGTTTTTT. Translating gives CASSPPVGQGRTGELFF.

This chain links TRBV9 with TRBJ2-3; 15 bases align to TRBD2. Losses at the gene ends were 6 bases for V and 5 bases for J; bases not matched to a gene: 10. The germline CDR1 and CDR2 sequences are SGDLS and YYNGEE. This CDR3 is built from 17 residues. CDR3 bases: TGTGCCAGCACCCCGGGCCGGACTAGCGGGAGGGGAGATACGCAGTATTTT. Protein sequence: CASTPGRTSGRGDTQYF.

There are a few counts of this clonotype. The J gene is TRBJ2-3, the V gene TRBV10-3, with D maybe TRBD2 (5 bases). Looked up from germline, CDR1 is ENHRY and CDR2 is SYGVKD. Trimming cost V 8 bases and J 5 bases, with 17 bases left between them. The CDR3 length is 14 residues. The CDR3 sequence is CAISPLGVKDTQYF. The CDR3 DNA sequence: TGTGCCATCTCCCCACTGGGAGTGAAAGATACGCAGTATTTT.

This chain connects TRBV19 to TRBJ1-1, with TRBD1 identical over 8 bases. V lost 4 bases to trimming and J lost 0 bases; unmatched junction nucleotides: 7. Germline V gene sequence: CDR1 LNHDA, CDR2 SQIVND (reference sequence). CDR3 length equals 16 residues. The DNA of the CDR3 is TGTGCCAGTAGTAAGGGACAGGAGATAATGAACACTGAAGCTTTCTTT. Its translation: CASSKGQEIMNTEAFF.

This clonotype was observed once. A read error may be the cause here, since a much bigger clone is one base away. The CDR3 loop reads CASSPGASTYEQYF. In DNA, the CDR3 is TGTGCCAGCAGTCCCGGGGCATCAACCTACGAGCAGTACTTC. The chain carries TRBV6-1 and TRBJ2-7, with D perhaps given as TRBD1 or TRBD2 (5 bases each). CDR1 and CDR2 from the germline V gene are MNHNS and SASEGT. This CDR3 region has 14 residues. The V and J ends lost 5 bases and 2 bases respectively, with 13 bases between them.

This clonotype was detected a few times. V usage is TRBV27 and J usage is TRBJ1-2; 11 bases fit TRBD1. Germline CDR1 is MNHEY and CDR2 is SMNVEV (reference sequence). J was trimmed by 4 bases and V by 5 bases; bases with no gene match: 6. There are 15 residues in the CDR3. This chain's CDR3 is CASSATGTGGYGYTF. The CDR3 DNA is TGTGCCAGCAGTGCCACCGGGACAGGGGGCTATGGCTACACCTTC.

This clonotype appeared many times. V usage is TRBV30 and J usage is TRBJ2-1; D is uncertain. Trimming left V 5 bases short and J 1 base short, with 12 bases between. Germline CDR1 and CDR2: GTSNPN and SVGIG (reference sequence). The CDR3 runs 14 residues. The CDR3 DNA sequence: TGTGCCTGGGTCAAGGCAGGATCCTACAATGAGCAGTTCTTC. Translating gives CAWVKAGSYNEQFF.

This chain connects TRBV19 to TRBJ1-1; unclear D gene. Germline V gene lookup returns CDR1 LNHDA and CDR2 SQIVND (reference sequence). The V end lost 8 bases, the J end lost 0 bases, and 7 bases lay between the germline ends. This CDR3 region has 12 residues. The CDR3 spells CASCDMNTEAFF. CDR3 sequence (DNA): TGTGCCAGTTGCGATATGAACACTGAAGCTTTCTTT.

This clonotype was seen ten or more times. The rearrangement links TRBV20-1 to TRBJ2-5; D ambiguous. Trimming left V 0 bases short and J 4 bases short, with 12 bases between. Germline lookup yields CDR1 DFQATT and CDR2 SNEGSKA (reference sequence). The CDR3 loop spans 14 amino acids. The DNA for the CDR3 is TGCAGTGCTAGAGATAATACCCTCACAGAGACCCAGTACTTC. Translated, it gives CSARDNTLTETQYF.

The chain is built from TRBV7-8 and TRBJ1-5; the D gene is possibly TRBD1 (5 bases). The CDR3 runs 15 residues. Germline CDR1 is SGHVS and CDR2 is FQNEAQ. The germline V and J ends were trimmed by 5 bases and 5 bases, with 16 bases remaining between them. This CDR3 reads CASSPSAGGDQPQHF. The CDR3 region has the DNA TGTGCCAGCAGCCCTTCGGCAGGAGGGGATCAGCCCCAGCATTTT.

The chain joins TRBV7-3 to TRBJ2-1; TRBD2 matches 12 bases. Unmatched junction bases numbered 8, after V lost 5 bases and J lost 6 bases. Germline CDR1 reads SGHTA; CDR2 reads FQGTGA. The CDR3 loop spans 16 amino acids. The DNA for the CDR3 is TGTGCCAGCAGCCGCCGACTAGCGGGAGCTATCAATGAGCAGTTCTTC. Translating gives CASSRRLAGAINEQFF.

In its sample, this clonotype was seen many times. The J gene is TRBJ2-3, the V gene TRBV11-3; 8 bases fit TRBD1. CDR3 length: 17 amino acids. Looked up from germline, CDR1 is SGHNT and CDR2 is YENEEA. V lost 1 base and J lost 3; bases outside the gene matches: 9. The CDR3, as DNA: TGTGCCAGCAGCTTAGGTACCGGGACAGGATGGACAGATACGCAGTATTTT. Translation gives CASSLGTGTGWTDTQYF.

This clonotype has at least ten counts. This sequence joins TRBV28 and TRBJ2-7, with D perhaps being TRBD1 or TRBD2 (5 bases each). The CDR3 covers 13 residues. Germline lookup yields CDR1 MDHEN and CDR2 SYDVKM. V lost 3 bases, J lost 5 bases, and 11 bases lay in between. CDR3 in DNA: TGTGCCAGCAGTTTCGAGGGCAGGGACGAGCAGTACTTC. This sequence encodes CASSFEGRDEQYF.

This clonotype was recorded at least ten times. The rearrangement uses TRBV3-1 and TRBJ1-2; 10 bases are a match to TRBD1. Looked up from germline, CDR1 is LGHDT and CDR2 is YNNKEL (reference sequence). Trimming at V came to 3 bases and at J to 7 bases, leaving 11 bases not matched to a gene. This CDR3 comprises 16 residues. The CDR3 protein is CASSQPPGTGVPGYTF. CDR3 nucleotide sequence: TGTGCCAGCAGCCAGCCTCCCGGGACAGGGGTTCCTGGCTACACCTTC.

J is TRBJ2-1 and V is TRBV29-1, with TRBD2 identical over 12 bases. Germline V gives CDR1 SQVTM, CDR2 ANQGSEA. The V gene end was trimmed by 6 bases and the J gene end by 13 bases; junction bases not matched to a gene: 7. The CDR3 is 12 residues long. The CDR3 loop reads CSVATSGSSQFF. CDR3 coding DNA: TGCAGCGTCGCGACTAGCGGGAGTAGTCAGTTCTTC.

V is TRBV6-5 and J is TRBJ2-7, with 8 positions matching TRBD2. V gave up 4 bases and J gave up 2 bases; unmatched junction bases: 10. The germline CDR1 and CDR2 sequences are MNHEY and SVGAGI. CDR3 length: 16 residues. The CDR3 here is CASSSPGGRLPYEQYF. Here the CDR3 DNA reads TGTGCCAGCAGTTCCCCGGGGGGGCGGTTACCCTACGAGCAGTACTTC.

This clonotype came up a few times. The CDR3 DNA reads TGTGCCAGCAGTTTCCCATTCCCGGGGGAGCTGTTTTTT. This sequence encodes CASSFPFPGELFF. The chain uses TRBV12-3 or TRBV12-4 and TRBJ2-2; D unclear. There are 13 residues in the CDR3. V was trimmed by 3 bases and J by 8 bases, leaving 10 bases between them.

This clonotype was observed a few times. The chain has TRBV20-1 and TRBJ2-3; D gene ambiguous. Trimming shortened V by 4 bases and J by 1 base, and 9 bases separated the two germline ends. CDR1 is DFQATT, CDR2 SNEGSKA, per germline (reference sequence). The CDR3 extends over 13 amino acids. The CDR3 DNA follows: TGCAGTGCTACCTTAGCTGGCACAGATACGCAGTATTTT. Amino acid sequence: CSATLAGTDTQYF.

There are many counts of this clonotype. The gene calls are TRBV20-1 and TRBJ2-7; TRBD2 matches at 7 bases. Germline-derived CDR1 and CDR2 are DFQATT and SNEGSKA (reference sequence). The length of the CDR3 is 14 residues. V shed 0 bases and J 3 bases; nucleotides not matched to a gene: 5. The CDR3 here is CSAREIGLGYEQYF. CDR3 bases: TGCAGTGCTAGAGAGATAGGACTAGGCTACGAGCAGTACTTC.

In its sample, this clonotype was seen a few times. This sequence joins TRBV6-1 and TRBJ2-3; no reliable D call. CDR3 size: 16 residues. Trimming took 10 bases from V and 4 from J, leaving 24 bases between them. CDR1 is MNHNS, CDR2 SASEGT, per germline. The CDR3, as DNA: TGTGCCACCACCACTCCTACGACCCCCCCCCCAGATACGCAGTATTTT. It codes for CATTTPTTPPPDTQYF.

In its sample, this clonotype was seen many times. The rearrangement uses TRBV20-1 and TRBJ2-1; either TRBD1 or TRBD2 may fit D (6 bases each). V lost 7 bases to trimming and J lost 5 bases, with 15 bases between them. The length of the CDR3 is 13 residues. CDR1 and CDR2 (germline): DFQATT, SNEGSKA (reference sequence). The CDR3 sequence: CSGGASPHNEQFF. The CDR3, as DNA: TGCAGTGGGGGGGCTAGCCCACACAATGAGCAGTTCTTC.

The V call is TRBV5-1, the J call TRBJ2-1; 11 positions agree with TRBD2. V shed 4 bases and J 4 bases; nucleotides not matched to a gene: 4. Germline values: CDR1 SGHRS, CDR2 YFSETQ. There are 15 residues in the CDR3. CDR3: CASSHIAGGYNEQFF. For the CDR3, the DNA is TGCGCCAGCAGCCATATAGCGGGAGGGTACAATGAGCAGTTCTTC.